This record concerns one T cell receptor (beta chain) sequence. Seattle researchers signed up patients amid active infection and tracked them longitudinally. CDR1 and CDR2 (germline): MNHEY, SVGAGI. The CDR3 is made up of 14 amino acids. V was clipped by 2 bases and J by 4 bases; unmatched bases: 0. This sample was included in a study of blood T cell repertoires in COVID-19. On the study more broadly: Donors in the United States, Italy and Spain gave samples during acute or convalescent COVID-19. PBMCs, B-cell-depleted T cells, or T cells provided the cDNA or gDNA that made up the material.

In the study's own analysis: Estimation of nucleated cell counts relied on the amplification of reference gene primers. Here immunoSEQ multiplex PCR was the method, and the copy in TCRdb shows in-frame clones only, minus some. The DNA gave D and trimming, while V, J and clone size come from that table. The sample holds some 360,000 clones, roughly 86% seen once. The specimen was peripheral blood. The chain has TRBV6-5 and TRBJ1-1; 11 bases map to TRBD1. The source of this sequence is a woman aged 60-75 years with COVID-19, enrolled during active disease. CDR3 sequence (DNA): TGTGCCAGCAGTTACGGACAGGGGGCCACTGAAGCTTTCTTT. This sequence encodes CASSYGQGATEAFF.